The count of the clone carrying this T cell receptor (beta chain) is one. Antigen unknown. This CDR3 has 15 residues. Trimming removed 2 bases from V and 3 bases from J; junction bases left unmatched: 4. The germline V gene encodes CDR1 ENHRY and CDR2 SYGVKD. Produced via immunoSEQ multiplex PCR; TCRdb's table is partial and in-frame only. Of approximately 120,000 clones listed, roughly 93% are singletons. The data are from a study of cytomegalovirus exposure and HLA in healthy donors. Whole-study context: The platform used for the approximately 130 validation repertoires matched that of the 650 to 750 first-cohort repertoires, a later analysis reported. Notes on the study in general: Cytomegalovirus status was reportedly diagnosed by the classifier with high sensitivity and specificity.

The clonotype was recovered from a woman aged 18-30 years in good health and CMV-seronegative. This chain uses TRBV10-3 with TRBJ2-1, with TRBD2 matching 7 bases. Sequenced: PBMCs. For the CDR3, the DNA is TGTGCCATCAGTGAGGTCGCGGGGGACTACAATGAGCAGTTCTTC. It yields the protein CAISEVAGDYNEQFF.